The TCR beta chain under discussion was sequenced for a study of blood T cell repertoires in COVID-19. Study at large: PBMCs, B-cell-depleted T cells, or T cells were the source of the cDNA or gDNA that made up the material.

Participants' reported clinical history set cohort assignment. Under the authors' procedure: Amplification from reference gene primers served as the basis for estimated nucleated cell counts. Repertoires were generated with immunoSEQ multiplex PCR, while TCRdb's copy carries only in-frame clones and drops some. Clone size and the V and J calls come from that table; the DNA yielded D and trimming. The sample records a few hundred thousand clones, around 90% being singletons. Trimming cost V 4 bases and J 4 bases; bases outside gene matches: 10. The CDR3 is 16 residues long. CDR1 SGHVS and CDR2 FNYEAQ come from the germline V gene.

The genes are TRBV7-6 and TRBJ1-1, with TRBD1 matching over 9 bases. This clonotype was obtained from a man aged 25 to 40 who had been exposed to COVID-19. Sequenced material: PBMCs or T cells enriched from blood (not recorded which). This chain's CDR3 is CASSSGTGFVGTEAFF. In DNA, the CDR3 is TGTGCCAGCAGCTCCGGGACAGGGTTCGTCGGCACTGAAGCTTTCTTT.